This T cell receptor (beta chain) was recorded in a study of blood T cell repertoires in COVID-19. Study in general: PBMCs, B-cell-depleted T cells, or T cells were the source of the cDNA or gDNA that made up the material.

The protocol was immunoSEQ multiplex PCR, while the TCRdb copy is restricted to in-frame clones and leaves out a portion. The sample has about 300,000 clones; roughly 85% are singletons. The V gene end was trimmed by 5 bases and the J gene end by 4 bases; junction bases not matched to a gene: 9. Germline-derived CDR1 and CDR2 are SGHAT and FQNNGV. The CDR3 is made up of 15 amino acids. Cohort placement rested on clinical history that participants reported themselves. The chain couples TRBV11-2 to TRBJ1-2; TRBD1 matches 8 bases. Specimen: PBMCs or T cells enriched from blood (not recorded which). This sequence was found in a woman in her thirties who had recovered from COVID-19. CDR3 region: CASSPTGQALYGYTF. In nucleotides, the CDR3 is TGTGCCAGCAGCCCCACGGGACAGGCCCTCTATGGCTACACCTTC.